This TCR beta chain was recorded in a study of Ad26.COV2.S vaccination and SARS-CoV-2 variants. Germline V gives CDR1 GTSNPN, CDR2 SVGIG (reference sequence). This CDR3 has 13 residues. Trimming removed 0 bases at V and 5 bases at J, with 10 bases between. Treatment defined: roughly 18 received Ad26.COV2.S at low or high dose, single or two shots; roughly five received placebo; per-sample allocation not given. Material that was analyzed had been drawn on day 63 after the first vaccine or placebo injection. The assay was immunoSEQ multiplex PCR, and TCRdb's table has in-frame clones only and misses some. The data contain around 300,000 clones, around 89% of them seen just once; the ten biggest clones take up about 6.4%.

The sample here was peripheral blood, taken in a trial of Ad26.COV2.S vaccine versus placebo. The chain recombines TRBV30 with TRBJ2-5; unclear D gene. The sequence derives from a person between 18 and 65 years old who received the Ad26.COV2.S COVID-19 vaccine or a placebo. CDR3 in amino acids: CAWSVTGKETQYF. CDR3 DNA sequence: TGTGCCTGGAGTGTTACTGGGAAGGAGACCCAGTACTTC.